This entry describes one TCR beta chain. The record originates from a study of blood T cell repertoires in COVID-19. At the level of the study: The United States, Italy and Spain provided the acute and convalescent COVID-19 samples.

V was shortened by 5 bases and J by 1 base, with 14 bases between the two germline ends. CDR3 length: 16 amino acids. Germline CDR1 is SGHVS and CDR2 is FNYEAQ. Sequencing used immunoSEQ multiplex PCR; TCRdb keeps in-frame clones, though not all of them. Of some 180,000 clones listed, roughly 80% are singletons. This TCR came from an elderly woman with acute or convalescent COVID-19. The chain combines TRBV7-6 with TRBJ2-2, with D possibly matching TRBD2 (6 bases). What was sequenced was peripheral blood. CDR3 coding DNA: TGTGCCAGCAGCCCCCTGCTGCGGGGGAACACCGGGGAGCTGTTTTTT. This translates into CASSPLLRGNTGELFF.